Presented here are 25 T cell receptor beta chains from one specimen sequenced in a study of CD8 T cells in ankylosing spondylitis. Findings of the study overall: A TCR beta motif of several highly homologous variants appeared characteristic of ankylosing spondylitis blood.

TCRdb independently ran MiXCR on the 5' RACE reads; one entry per CDR3 protein. The data show over 700,000 distinct CDR3 sequences, with around 17% seen just once and over 15% held by the top ten. These receptors' antigens are unknown. The sequenced sample consisted of blood, either unsorted or a sorted T cell fraction (not recorded which). Receptors originate from a male donor with ankylosing spondylitis.

V is TRBV12-3 or TRBV12-4 and J is TRBJ1-2; D perhaps matches TRBD1 (5 bases). V lost 8 bases and J 4 bases, leaving 17 bases between the germline ends. CDR3 length: 14 amino acids. This CDR3 is CASGRQGWSYGYTF. The CDR3 nucleotides are TGTGCCAGCGGGCGCCAGGGATGGAGCTATGGCTACACCTTC.

The chain is built from TRBV9 and TRBJ2-5, with 9 bases matching TRBD2. Per germline, CDR1 SGDLS and CDR2 YYNGEE. The CDR3 loop spans 16 amino acids. Trimming took 0 bases from V and 4 from J; bases not matched to a gene: 7. The CDR3 is CASSVEAASGVETQYF. CDR3 coding DNA: TGTGCCAGCAGCGTAGAGGCCGCTAGCGGGGTAGAGACCCAGTACTTC.

The chain is built from TRBV29-1 and TRBJ2-1; TRBD1 agrees at 9 bases. V was pared by 5 bases and J by 7 bases, with 9 bases of the junction left unmatched. The CDR3 spans 14 residues. The germline gives CDR1 SQVTM, CDR2 ANQGSEA. The CDR3 sequence is CSVIPGQGGNEQFF. The CDR3 DNA is TGCAGCGTTATCCCGGGACAGGGCGGGAATGAGCAGTTCTTC.

Comment on this clonotype: As the CDR3 is not closed by the conserved phenylalanine or tryptophan, this likely results from a read error. The gene calls are TRBV15 and TRBJ1-2, with D possibly TRBD1 on 5 matching bases. The CDR3 consists of 16 residues. Germline V CDR1 and CDR2: LNHNV, YYDKDF (reference sequence). Trimming pared 0 bases from V and 4 bases from J, leaving 15 bases between. CDR3 nucleotide sequence: TGTGCCACCAGCAGAGATGGACATCTCCCCGTCTATGGCTACACCTAC. This translates into CATSRDGHLPVYGYTY.

This clonotype showed up just a few times. The V and J genes are TRBV7-8 and TRBJ1-1; D ambiguous. The CDR3 spans 15 residues. Germline CDR1 reads SGHVS; CDR2 reads FQNEAQ. V was shortened by 1 base and J by 4 bases, with 13 bases between the two germline ends. The CDR3 spells CASSLGGAKGTEAFF. For the CDR3, the DNA is TGTGCCAGCAGCTTAGGGGGAGCGAAGGGCACTGAAGCTTTCTTT.

The chain joins TRBV5-1 to TRBJ2-1, with D hard to call. CDR1 SGHRS and CDR2 YFSETQ come from the germline V gene. V lost 4 bases, J lost 5 bases, and 4 bases lay in between. The CDR3 covers 11 residues. CDR3 sequence reads: CASSMDNEQFF. The DNA for the CDR3 is TGCGCCAGCAGCATGGACAATGAGCAGTTCTTC.

CDR3 protein: CASSDSTNQPQHF. CDR3 nucleotides: TGTGCCAGCAGTGACAGCACCAATCAGCCCCAGCATTTT. The chain links TRBV6-1 to TRBJ1-5, with D uncertain. Germline loops: CDR1 MNHNS, CDR2 SASEGT. CDR3 length: 13 residues. The V end was cut by 3 bases, the J end by 3 bases, with 6 bases between.

This clonotype was counted a few times. The chain links TRBV27 to TRBJ2-1, with TRBD1 matching over 7 bases. Unmatched junction bases numbered 8, after V lost 5 bases and J lost 4 bases. The length of the CDR3 is 15 residues. Germline V gene sequence: CDR1 MNHEY, CDR2 SMNVEV (reference sequence). CDR3 nucleotides: TGTGCCAGCAGTACCGACAGGGATCCTTACAATGAGCAGTTCTTC. Protein sequence: CASSTDRDPYNEQFF.

The chain joins TRBV3-1 to TRBJ1-2; D is possibly TRBD1 (6 bases). V gave up 3 bases and J gave up 5 bases, with 13 bases separating them. The CDR3 is made up of 14 amino acids. The germline V gene encodes CDR1 LGHDT and CDR2 YNNKEL (reference sequence). The CDR3 bases are TGTGCCAGCAGCCAGACAGGCAGCTCGTATGGCTACACCTTC. This sequence encodes CASSQTGSSYGYTF.

This rearrangement joins TRBV7-9 to TRBJ2-1; D is tentatively TRBD1 or TRBD2 (5 bases each). The germline V gene has CDR1 SEHNR and CDR2 FQNEAQ (reference sequence). The V end was cut by 5 bases, the J end by 5 bases, with 19 bases between. The CDR3 length is 16 residues. CDR3 coding DNA: TGTGCCAGCAGCCGGATATCGCAGGGAGAGGACAATGAGCAGTTCTTC. Translated: CASSRISQGEDNEQFF. The full variable domain, completed using reference TRBV7-9 and TRBJ2-1, is DTGVSQNPRHKITKRGQNVTFRCDPISEHNRLYWYRQTLGQGPEFLTYFQNEAQLEKSRLLSDRFSAERPKGSFSTLEIQRTEQGDSAMYLCASSRISQGEDNEQFFGPGTRLTVL.

Ten or more counts support this clonotype. The gene calls are TRBV24-1 and TRBJ2-1, with D perhaps matching TRBD1 or TRBD2 (5 bases each). CDR1 is KGHDR, CDR2 SFDVKD, per germline. V lost 3 bases to trimming and J lost 5 bases, with 16 bases between them. CDR3 length equals 16 residues. The CDR3: CATSDPGRGANNEQFF. The CDR3 DNA reads as TGTGCCACCAGTGATCCCGGTAGGGGAGCAAACAATGAGCAGTTCTTC.

This clonotype has more than one count but fewer than ten. This chain uses TRBV6-1 with TRBJ1-1; D not certain. Trimming left V 7 bases short and J 1 base short, with 13 bases between. This CDR3 region has 14 residues. Germline CDR1 is MNHNS and CDR2 is SASEGT. The CDR3 DNA reads as TGTGCCAGCAAGAGGGCCTTCGAGAACACTGAAGCTTTCTTT. Translating it yields CASKRAFENTEAFF.

This clonotype came up a few times. V and J are TRBV4-1 and TRBJ2-5; TRBD1 aligns across 7 bases. Losses at the gene ends were 4 bases for V and 4 bases for J; bases not matched to a gene: 9. Germline values: CDR1 MGHRA, CDR2 YSYEKL. This CDR3 region has 15 residues. The CDR3, as DNA: TGCGCCAGCAGCCGGATGACAGGGTTCGGAGAGACCCAGTACTTC. Translation gives CASSRMTGFGETQYF.

This clonotype came up a few times. The V and J genes are TRBV27 and TRBJ2-1; D unclear. The CDR3 consists of 11 residues. Deletions cut 9 bases from V and 10 bases from J, with 13 bases between. Germline V gene sequence: CDR1 MNHEY, CDR2 SMNVEV (reference sequence). The CDR3 region has the DNA TGTGCCAGGGACCGACACGTCGAGCAGTTCTTC. Protein sequence: CARDRHVEQFF.

This clonotype was seen repeatedly, ten times or more. A junction boundary mismatches the germline segment, possibly from a read error. The gene calls are TRBV29-1 and TRBJ2-3; D not certain. The CDR3 runs to 12 residues. Germline loops: CDR1 SQVTM, CDR2 ANQGSEA. CDR3 region: CSVEDGTDTQYF. The CDR3 DNA reads as TGCAGCGTCGAAGACGGCACAGATACGCAGTATTTT.

This clonotype was seen a few times. The rearrangement uses TRBV20-1 and TRBJ2-1; 10 bases are a match to TRBD2. Germline V gives CDR1 DFQATT, CDR2 SNEGSKA (reference sequence). J lost 3 bases, V lost 7 bases, and 18 bases had no gene match. The CDR3 runs 18 residues. CDR3 sequence reads: CSVHVPASGRFGYNEQFF. The CDR3 nucleotides read TGCAGTGTTCACGTACCGGCTAGCGGGAGATTTGGCTACAATGAGCAGTTCTTC.

This chain links TRBV4-3 with TRBJ2-5, with D possibly called TRBD1 or TRBD2 (5 bases each). Trimming took off 0 bases at V and 7 bases at J, with 12 bases between the two ends. Germline-derived CDR1 and CDR2 are LGHNA and YSLEER. The CDR3 extends over 14 amino acids. In nucleotides, the CDR3 is TGCGCCAGCAGCCAAGACGCACGGGACGGGACCCAGTACTTC. It encodes CASSQDARDGTQYF.

This clonotype was observed a handful of times. This chain links TRBV7-6 with TRBJ2-1, with TRBD1 matching over 8 bases. V dropped 1 base and J dropped 6; count of bases not matched to a gene: 5. Germline-derived CDR1 and CDR2 are SGHVS and FNYEAQ. The CDR3 spans 15 residues. The CDR3 region is CASSLGGTGGNEQFF. CDR3 nucleotide sequence: TGTGCCAGCAGCTTAGGCGGGACAGGAGGCAATGAGCAGTTCTTC.

The chain employs TRBV6-5 and TRBJ2-2; no clear D gene. V gave up 5 bases and J gave up 3 bases, with 10 bases separating them. The CDR3 spans 14 residues. The V gene's germline CDR1 is MNHEY and CDR2 SVGAGI. The CDR3: CASSPLEYTGELFF. The CDR3 DNA sequence: TGTGCCAGCAGTCCTCTCGAGTACACCGGGGAGCTGTTTTTT.

Only a few counts were recorded for this clonotype. V gene TRBV12-3 or TRBV12-4 combines with J gene TRBJ1-1; no definite D call. This CDR3 has 15 residues. Trimming left V 10 bases short and J 0 bases short, with 18 bases between. The CDR3 loop reads CATVQWPGLNTEAFF. CDR3 bases: TGTGCCACCGTGCAATGGCCCGGCTTGAACACTGAAGCTTTCTTT.

This rearrangement joins TRBV29-1 to TRBJ2-7; D not resolved. CDR1 and CDR2 (germline): SQVTM, ANQGSEA. This CDR3 is 13 amino acids long. Trimming cost V 5 bases and J 7 bases, with 18 bases left between them. Here the CDR3 DNA reads TGCAGCGTTACGGTGACAAGGTCTAGAGAGCAGTACTTC. It codes for CSVTVTRSREQYF.

This clonotype has a handful of counts. The chain is built from TRBV4-1 and TRBJ2-3, with 8 bases aligning to TRBD2. V lost 1 base to trimming and J lost 1 base; unmatched junction nucleotides: 7. This CDR3 has 17 residues. Germline loops: CDR1 MGHRA, CDR2 YSYEKL. CDR3 residues: CASSQASRGGRTDTQYF. DNA for the CDR3: TGCGCCAGCAGCCAAGCATCCCGGGGGGGCCGCACAGATACGCAGTATTTT.

This clonotype was observed a few times. The chain employs TRBV12-3 or TRBV12-4 and TRBJ1-4; D might be TRBD1 (5 bases). The CDR3 sequence is 13 residues long. The V end was cut by 5 bases, the J end by 4 bases, with 8 bases between. The CDR3 loop reads CASSQGINEKLFF. The CDR3 DNA reads TGTGCCAGCAGTCAGGGTATTAATGAAAAACTGTTTTTT.

This clonotype was observed a few times. The chain is built from TRBV5-1 and TRBJ2-1; 8 bases are a match to TRBD1. This CDR3 spans 14 amino acids. Germline lookup yields CDR1 SGHRS and CDR2 YFSETQ. Trimming took 3 bases from V and 5 from J; bases not matched to a gene: 4. CDR3: CASSYTGGDNEQFF. The CDR3 DNA reads as TGCGCCAGCAGCTACACAGGGGGTGACAATGAGCAGTTCTTC.

This clonotype has more than one count but fewer than ten. This chain connects TRBV2 to TRBJ1-5, with 8 bases aligning to TRBD1. The CDR3 runs 14 residues. V was pared by 6 bases and J by 7 bases, with 8 bases of the junction left unmatched. The germline CDR1 and CDR2 sequences are SNHLY and FYNNEI. The DNA of the CDR3 is TGTGCCAGCAGACTGGACAGGGCACGGCAGCCCCAGCATTTT. Translating it yields CASRLDRARQPQHF. Drawing the rest from reference TRBV2 and TRBJ1-5, the complete variable domain is EPEVTQTPSHQVTQMGQEVILRCVPISNHLYFYWYRQILGQKVEFLVSFYNNEISEKSEIFDDQFSVERPDGSNFTLKIRSTKLEDSAMYFCASRLDRARQPQHFGDGTRLSIL.